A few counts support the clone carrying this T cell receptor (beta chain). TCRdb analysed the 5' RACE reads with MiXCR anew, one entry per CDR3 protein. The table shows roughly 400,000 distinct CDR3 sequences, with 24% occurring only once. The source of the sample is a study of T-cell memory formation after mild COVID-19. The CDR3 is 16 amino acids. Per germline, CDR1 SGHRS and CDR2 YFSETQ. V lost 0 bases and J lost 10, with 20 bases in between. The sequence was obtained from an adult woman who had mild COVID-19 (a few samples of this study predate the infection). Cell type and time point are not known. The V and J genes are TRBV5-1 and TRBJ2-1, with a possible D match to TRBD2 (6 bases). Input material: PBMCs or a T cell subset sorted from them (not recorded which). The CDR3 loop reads CASSLASGGPSGEQFF. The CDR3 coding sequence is TGCGCCAGCAGCTTGGCTTCTGGAGGGCCATCAGGAGAGCAGTTCTTC.